This TCR beta chain was found in a study of cytomegalovirus exposure and HLA in healthy donors. The germline gives CDR1 SGHVS, CDR2 FNYEAQ. The CDR3 loop spans 15 amino acids. V shed 3 bases and J 0 bases; nucleotides not matched to a gene: 2. Primers included in the PCR were 60 Vbeta and 13 Jbeta primers. Generated by immunoSEQ multiplex PCR, the TCRdb table keeps only in-frame clones and is missing some. The sample contains more than 90,000 clones, about 80% of which appear only once. The specimen was PBMCs. The chain carries TRBV7-6 and TRBJ2-5; the match to TRBD1 covers 9 bases. The TCR originated in a man aged 40-50 years in good health and CMV-seronegative. The DNA for the CDR3 is TGTGCCAGCAGCTTCGGACAGGGGAACCAAGAGACCCAGTACTTC. Residues: CASSFGQGNQETQYF.